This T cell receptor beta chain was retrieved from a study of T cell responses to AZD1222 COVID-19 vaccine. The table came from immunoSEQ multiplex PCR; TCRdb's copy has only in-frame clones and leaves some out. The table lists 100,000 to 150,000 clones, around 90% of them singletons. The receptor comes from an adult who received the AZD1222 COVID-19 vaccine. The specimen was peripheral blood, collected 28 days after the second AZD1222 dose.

CDR3 in DNA: TGTGCCAGCAGCCTGGGACAGGGGGCTAGGGATGAGCAGTTCTTC. The encoded protein is CASSLGQGARDEQFF. The chain combines TRBV11-3 with TRBJ2-1, with 12 bases identical to TRBD1. The CDR3 is 15 residues long. V lost 5 bases and J lost 8; bases outside the gene matches: 7. Germline V gene sequence: CDR1 SGHNT, CDR2 YENEEA. The full variable domain, with the rest looked up from reference TRBV11-3 and TRBJ2-1, is EAGVVQSPRYKIIEKKQPVAFWCNPISGHNTLYWYLQNLGQGPELLIRYENEEAVDDSQLPKDRFSAERLKGVDSTLKIQPAELGDSAVYLCASSLGQGARDEQFFGPGTRLTVL.